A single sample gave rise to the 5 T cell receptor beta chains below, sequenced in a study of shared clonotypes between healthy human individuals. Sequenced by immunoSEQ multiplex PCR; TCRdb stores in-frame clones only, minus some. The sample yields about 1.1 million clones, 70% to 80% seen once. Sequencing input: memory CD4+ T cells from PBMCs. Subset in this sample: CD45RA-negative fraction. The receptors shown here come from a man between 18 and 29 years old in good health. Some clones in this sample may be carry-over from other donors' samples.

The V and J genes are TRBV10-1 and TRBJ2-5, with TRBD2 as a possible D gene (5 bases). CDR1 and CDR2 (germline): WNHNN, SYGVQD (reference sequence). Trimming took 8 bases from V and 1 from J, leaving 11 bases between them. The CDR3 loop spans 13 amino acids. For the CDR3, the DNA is TGCGCCAGCTCTAGAGGGCCCCAAGAGACCCAGTACTTC. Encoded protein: CASSRGPQETQYF.

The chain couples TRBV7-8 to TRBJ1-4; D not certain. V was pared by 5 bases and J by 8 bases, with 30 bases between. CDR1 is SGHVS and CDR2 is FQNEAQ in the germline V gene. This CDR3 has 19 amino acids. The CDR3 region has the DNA TGTGCCAGCAGCGCCCGCAACACAGTATTTGTGATCGCTACGGAAAAACTGTTTTTT. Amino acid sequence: CASSARNTVFVIATEKLFF.

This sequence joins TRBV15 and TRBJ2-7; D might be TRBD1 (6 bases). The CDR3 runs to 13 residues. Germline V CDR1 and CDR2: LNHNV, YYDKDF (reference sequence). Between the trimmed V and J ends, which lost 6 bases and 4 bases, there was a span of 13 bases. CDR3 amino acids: CATSDRIAYEQYF. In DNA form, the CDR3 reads TGTGCCACCAGTGACAGGATAGCTTACGAGCAGTACTTC.

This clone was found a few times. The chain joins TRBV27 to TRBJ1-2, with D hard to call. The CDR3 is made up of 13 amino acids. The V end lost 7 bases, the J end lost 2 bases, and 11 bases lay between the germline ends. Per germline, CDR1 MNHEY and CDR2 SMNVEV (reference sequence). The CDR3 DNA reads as TGTGCCAGCACCAAACACCCAAACTATGGCTACACCTTC. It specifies CASTKHPNYGYTF.

As DNA, the CDR3 is TGTGCCAGCAGCATCGATAGCGGGAGCGTCTCCAATGAGCAGTTCTTC. It codes for CASSIDSGSVSNEQFF. This rearrangement joins TRBV7-9 to TRBJ2-1; 9 bases agree with TRBD2. The CDR3 consists of 16 residues. The germline CDR1 and CDR2 sequences are SEHNR and FQNEAQ (reference sequence). V was clipped by 5 bases and J by 6 bases; unmatched bases: 11. Complete variable domain (other parts from reference TRBV7-9 and TRBJ2-1): DTGVSQNPRHKITKRGQNVTFRCDPISEHNRLYWYRQTLGQGPEFLTYFQNEAQLEKSRLLSDRFSAERPKGSFSTLEIQRTEQGDSAMYLCASSIDSGSVSNEQFFGPGTRLTVL.